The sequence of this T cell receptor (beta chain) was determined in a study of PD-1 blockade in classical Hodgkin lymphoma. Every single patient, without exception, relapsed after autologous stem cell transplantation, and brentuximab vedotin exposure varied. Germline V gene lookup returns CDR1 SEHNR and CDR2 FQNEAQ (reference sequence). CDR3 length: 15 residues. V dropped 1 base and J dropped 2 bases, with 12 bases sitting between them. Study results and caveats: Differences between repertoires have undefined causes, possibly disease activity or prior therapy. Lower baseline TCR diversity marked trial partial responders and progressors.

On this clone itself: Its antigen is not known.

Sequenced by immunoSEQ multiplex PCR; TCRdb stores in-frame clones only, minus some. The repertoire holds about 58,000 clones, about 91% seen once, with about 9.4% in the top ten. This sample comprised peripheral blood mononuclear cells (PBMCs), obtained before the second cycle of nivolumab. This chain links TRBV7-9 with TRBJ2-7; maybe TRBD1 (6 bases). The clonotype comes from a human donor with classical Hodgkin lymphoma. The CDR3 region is CASSLVIRGPYEQYF. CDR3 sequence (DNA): TGTGCCAGCAGCTTAGTTATCAGGGGCCCCTACGAGCAGTACTTC.